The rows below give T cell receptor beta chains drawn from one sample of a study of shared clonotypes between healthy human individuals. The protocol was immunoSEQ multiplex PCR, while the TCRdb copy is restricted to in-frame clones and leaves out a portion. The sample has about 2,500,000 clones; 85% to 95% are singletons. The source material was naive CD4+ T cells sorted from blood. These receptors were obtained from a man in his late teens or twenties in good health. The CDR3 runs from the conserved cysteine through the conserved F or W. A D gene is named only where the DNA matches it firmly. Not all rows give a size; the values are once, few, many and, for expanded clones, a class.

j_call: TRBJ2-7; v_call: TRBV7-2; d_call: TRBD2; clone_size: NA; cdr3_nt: TGTGCCAGCAGCCACGGACTAGCTTACTACGAGCAGTACTTC; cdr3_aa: CASSHGLAYYEQYF
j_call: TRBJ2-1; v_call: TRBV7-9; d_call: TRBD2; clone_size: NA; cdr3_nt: TGTGCCAGCAGCTTCCGGGGGGGCGCCAATGAGCAGTTCTTC; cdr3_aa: CASSFRGGANEQFF
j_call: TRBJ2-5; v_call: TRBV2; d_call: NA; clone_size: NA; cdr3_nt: TGTGCCAGCAGACCCGACCGTCCGGAGACCCAGTACTTC; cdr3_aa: CASRPDRPETQYF
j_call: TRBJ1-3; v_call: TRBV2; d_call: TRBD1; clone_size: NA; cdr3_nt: TGTGCCAGCAGGCCGGGACAGGGCTCTAGAAACACCATATATTTT; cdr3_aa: CASRPGQGSRNTIYF
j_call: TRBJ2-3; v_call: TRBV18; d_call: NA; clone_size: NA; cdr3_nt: TGTGCCAGCTCACCAAACTTCGGGACAGATACGCAGTATTTT; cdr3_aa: CASSPNFGTDTQYF
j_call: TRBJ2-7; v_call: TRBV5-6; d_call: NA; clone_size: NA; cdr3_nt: TGTGCCAGCAGCTTGCTTAGATACGAGCAGTACTTC; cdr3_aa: CASSLLRYEQYF
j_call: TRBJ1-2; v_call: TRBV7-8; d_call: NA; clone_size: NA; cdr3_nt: TGTGCCAGCAGCCTCTCAAGACAGGCGAGGAATGGCTACACCTTC; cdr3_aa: CASSLSRQARNGYTF
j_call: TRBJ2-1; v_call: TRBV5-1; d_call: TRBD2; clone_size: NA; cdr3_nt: TGCGCCAGCAGCTTTGCGCCGGGACTACCGTCTCCCCAAGGCAATGAGCAGTTCTTC; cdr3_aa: CASSFAPGLPSPQGNEQFF
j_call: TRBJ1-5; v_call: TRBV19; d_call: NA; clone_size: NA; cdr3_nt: TGTGCCAGTAGTAATATCAGGGCCGGCAATCAGCCCCAGCATTTT; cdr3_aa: CASSNIRAGNQPQHF
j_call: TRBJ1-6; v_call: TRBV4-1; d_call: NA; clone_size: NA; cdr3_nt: TGCGCCAGCAGCCAAGAGCCCCAATCCCATAATTCACCCCTCCACTTT; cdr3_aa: CASSQEPQSHNSPLHF
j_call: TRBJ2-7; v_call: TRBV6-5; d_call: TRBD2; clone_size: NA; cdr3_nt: TGTGCCAGCAGTTACGGTAATAGCGGGGCCAACTTC; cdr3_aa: CASSYGNSGANF
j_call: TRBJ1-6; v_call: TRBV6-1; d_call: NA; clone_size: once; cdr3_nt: TGTGCCAGCAGTGAAGACAGGGATTCACCCCTCCACTTT; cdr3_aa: CASSEDRDSPLHF
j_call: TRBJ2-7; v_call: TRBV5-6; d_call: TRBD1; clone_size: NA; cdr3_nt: TGTGCCAGCAGCTTGGGGGACAGGTACGAGCAGTACTTC; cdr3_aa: CASSLGDRYEQYF
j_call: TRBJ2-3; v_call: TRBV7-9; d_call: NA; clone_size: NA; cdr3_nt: TGTGCCAGCAGCTTACCAATCTCGGGCAGAGGCTCTTATACGCAGTATTTT; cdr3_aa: CASSLPISGRGSYTQYF
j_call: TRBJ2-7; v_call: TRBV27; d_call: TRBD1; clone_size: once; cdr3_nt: TGTGCCAGGAAACAGGGGGTGACGGGCGAGCAGTACTTC; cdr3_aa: CARKQGVTGEQYF
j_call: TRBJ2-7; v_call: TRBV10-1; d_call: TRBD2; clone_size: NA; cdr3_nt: TGCGCCAGCAGGCCGGGCGGGGGCTACGAGCAGTACTTC; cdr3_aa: CASRPGGGYEQYF
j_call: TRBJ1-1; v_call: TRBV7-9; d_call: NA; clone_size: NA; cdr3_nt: TGTGCCAGCAGCTTAGGACAGCCTGAAGCTTTCTTT; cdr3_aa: CASSLGQPEAFF
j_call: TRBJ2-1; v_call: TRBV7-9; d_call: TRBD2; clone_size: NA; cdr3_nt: TGTGCCAGCGTCATGGCTAGCGGCTACAATGAGCAGTTCTTC; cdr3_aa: CASVMASGYNEQFF
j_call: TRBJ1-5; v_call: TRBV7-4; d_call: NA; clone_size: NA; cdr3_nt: TGTGCCAGCAGCTTGGACAGTAGCAATCAGCCCCAGCATTTT; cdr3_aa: CASSLDSSNQPQHF
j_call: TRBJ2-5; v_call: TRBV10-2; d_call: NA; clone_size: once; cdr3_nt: TGCGCCAGCAGCCCGGGGCAAGAGACCCAGTACTTC; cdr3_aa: CASSPGQETQYF
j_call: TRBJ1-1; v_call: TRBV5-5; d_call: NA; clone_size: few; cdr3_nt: TGTGCCAGCAGCTTGGATTTTTGGACTGAAGCTTTCTTT; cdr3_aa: CASSLDFWTEAFF
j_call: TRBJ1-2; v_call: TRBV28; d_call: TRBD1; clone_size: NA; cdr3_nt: TGTGCCAGCAGTTTTTCATCCAGGACAGGGCCTAACTATGGCTACACCTTC; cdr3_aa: CASSFSSRTGPNYGYTF
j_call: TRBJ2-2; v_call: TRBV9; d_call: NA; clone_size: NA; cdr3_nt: TGTGCCAGCAGCGCCCGAGGGGGGCGATTCACCGGGGAGCTGTTTTTT; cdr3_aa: CASSARGGRFTGELFF
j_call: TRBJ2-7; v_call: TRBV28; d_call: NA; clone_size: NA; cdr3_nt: TGTGCCAGCAGTTATTTTTACGAGCAGTACTTC; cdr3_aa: CASSYFYEQYF
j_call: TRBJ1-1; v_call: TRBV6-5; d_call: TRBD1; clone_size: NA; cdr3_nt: TGTGCCAGTAAGGGACAGGGACCTAACACTGAAGCTTTCTTT; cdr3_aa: CASKGQGPNTEAFF
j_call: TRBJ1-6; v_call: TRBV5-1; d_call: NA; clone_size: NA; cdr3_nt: TGCGCCAGCAGCTTAGGAGGGCCAGACTATAATTCACCCCTCCACTTT; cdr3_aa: CASSLGGPDYNSPLHF
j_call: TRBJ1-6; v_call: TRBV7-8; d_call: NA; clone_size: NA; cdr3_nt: TGTGCCAGCAGCTTAGATCTGGGGAATTCACCCCTCCACTTT; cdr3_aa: CASSLDLGNSPLHF
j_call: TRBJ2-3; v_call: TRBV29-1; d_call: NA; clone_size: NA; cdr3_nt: TGCAGCGTGGCCCGGCGGGGCTCGGGCACAGATACGCAGTATTTT; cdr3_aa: CSVARRGSGTDTQYF
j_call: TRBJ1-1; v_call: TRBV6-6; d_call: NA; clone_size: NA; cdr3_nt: TGTGCCAGCAGACGGACCAGATCGGAGACTGAAGCTTTCTTT; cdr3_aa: CASRRTRSETEAFF
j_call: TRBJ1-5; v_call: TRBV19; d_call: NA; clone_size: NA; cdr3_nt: TGTGCCAGTAGTATATGGGAGGGGACGCGCAATCAGCCCCAGCATTTT; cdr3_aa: CASSIWEGTRNQPQHF
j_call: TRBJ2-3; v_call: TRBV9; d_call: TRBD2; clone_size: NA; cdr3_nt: TGTGCCAGCAGCGTAGCTACAACTAGCGGGATTACGCAGTATTTT; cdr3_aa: CASSVATTSGITQYF
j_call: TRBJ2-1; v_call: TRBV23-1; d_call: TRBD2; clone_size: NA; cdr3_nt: TGCGCCAGCAGTCAATCGCCTAGCGGGAGGCGTGAGCAGTTCTTC; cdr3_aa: CASSQSPSGRREQFF
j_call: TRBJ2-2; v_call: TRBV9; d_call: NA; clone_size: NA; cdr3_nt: TGTGCCAGCAGCGCTCCCGGGACAATTCATTCGGAGCTGTTTTTT; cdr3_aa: CASSAPGTIHSELFF
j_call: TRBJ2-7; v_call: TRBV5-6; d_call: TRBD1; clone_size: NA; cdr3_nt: TGTGCCAGCAGCTTGTACAGGGGTATTTACGAGCAGTACTTC; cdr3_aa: CASSLYRGIYEQYF
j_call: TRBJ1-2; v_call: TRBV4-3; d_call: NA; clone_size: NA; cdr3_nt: TGCGCCAGCAGCCAAGACCCGGGGACCACCTATGGCTACACCTTC; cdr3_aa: CASSQDPGTTYGYTF
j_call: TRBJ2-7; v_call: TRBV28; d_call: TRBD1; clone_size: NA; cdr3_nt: TGTGCCAGCAGTTTTAGGGGGCGCGGTGCCTACGAGCAGTACTTC; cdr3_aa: CASSFRGRGAYEQYF
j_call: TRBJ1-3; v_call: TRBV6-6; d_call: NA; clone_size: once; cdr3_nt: TGTGCCAGCACTGGGCAGGGGTTTGGAAACACCATATATTTT; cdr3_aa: CASTGQGFGNTIYF
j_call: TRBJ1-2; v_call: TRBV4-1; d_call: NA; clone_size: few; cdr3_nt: TGCGCCAGCAGCCAAGATAAGGGGCAGCCTGGTGGCTACACCTTC; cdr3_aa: CASSQDKGQPGGYTF
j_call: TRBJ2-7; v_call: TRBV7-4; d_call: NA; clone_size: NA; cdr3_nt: TGTGCCAGCAGCCCTTGCAGGGGATGTTACGAGCAGTACTTC; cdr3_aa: CASSPCRGCYEQYF
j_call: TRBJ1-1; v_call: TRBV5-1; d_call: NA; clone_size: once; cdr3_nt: TGCGCCAGCAGCGGAACTCCATGGACGGGGAACACTGAAGCTTTCTTT; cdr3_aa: CASSGTPWTGNTEAFF
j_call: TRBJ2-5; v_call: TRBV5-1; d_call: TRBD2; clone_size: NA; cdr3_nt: TGCGCCAGCTTTTTGGGGCTAGCGGGGGATGAGACCCAGTACTTC; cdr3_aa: CASFLGLAGDETQYF
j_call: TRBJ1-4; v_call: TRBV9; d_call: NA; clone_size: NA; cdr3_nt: TGTGCCAGCAGCGCAGCCGGGAATGAAAAACTGTTTTTT; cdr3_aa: CASSAAGNEKLFF
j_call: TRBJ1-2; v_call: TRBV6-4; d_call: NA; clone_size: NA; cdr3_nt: TGTGCCAGCAGTGAAACACCTAACTATGGCTACACCTTC; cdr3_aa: CASSETPNYGYTF
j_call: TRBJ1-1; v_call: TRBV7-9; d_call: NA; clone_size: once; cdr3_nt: TGTGCCAGCAGCTTAAGGCCAGGGGAAGGCGCTGAAGCTTTCTTT; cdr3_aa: CASSLRPGEGAEAFF
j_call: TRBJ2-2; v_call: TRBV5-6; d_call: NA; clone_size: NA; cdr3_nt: TGTGCCAGCAGCTTGAGGGTGGGAATATCCGGGGAGCTGTTTTTT; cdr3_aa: CASSLRVGISGELFF
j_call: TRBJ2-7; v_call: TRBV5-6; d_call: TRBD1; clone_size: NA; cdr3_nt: TGTGCCAGCAGCCTCTGGGACAGAACCTACGAGCAGTACTTC; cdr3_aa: CASSLWDRTYEQYF
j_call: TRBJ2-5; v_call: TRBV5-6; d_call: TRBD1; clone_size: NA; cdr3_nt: TGTGCCAGCAGCTCCCGGGACAGGGGGCATCGGGAGACCCAGTACTTC; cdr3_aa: CASSSRDRGHRETQYF
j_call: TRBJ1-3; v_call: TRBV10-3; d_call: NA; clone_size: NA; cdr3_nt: TGTGCCATCAGTGAAAATTTGGGGGTTGGAAACACCATATATTTT; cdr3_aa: CAISENLGVGNTIYF
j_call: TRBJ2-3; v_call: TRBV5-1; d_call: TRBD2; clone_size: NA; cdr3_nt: TGCGCCAGCAGCTTGGTCCTAGCGGGCACAGATACGCAGTATTTT; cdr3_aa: CASSLVLAGTDTQYF
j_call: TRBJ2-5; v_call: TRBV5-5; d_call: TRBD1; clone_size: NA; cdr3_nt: TGTGCCAGCAGGATACAAGGGACAGACCAAGAGACCCAGTACTTC; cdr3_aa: CASRIQGTDQETQYF
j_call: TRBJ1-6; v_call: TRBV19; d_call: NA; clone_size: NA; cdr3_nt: TGTGCCAGTAGTACGGGAAGCTCCTATAATTCACCCCTCCACTTT; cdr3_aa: CASSTGSSYNSPLHF
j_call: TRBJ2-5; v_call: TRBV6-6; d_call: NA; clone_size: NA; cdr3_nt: TGTGCCAGCAGTTGGACCCAGGGAGAGACCCAGTACTTC; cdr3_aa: CASSWTQGETQYF
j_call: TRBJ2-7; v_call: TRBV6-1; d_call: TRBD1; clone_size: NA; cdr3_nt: TGTGCCAGCATTGGAGGACAGGGAGGTACCTACGAGCAGTACTTC; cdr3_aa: CASIGGQGGTYEQYF
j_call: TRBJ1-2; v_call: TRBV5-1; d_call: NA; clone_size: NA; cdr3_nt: TGCGCCAGCAGCCCCCTAGATTCCGCGGCGTCATCTCATGGCTACACCTTC; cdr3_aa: CASSPLDSAASSHGYTF
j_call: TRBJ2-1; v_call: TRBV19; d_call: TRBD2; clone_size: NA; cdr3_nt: TGTGCCAGTAGTTTCGGGGGGACCCCTTACAATGAGCAGTTCTTC; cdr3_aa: CASSFGGTPYNEQFF
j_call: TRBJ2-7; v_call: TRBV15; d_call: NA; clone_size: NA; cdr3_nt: TGTGCCACCAGCAGAGTCCCAGGGTTCTTCTACGAGCAGTACTTC; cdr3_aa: CATSRVPGFFYEQYF